Listed below are T cell receptor beta chains from one sample, sequenced in a study of cytomegalovirus exposure and HLA in healthy donors. Assay used: immunoSEQ multiplex PCR; TCRdb lists only in-frame clones, some missing. The sample holds 180,000 or so clones; more than 60% are singletons and the top ten take 2.5% to 3.5%. Sequenced material: PBMCs. The receptors stem from a female donor in good health and CMV-seronegative. Each CDR3 is given with its conserved first and last residue. The D gene is left open where the match is weak. Clone sizes are given selectively: once, few, many, or a class where the clone is expanded.

TRBJ2-7 | - | 16 | - | TRBV4-3 | CASSQDLTGTSYEQYF | TGCGCCAGCAGCCAAGATCTGACAGGTACCTCCTACGAGCAGTACTTC
TRBJ2-7 | - | 12 | - | TRBV7-8 | CASSLTRHEQYF | TGTGCCAGCAGCTTAACACGCCACGAGCAGTACTTC
TRBJ1-1 | - | 11 | few | TRBV5-8 | CASSLGLAAFF | TGTGCCAGCAGCTTGGGGCTCGCAGCTTTCTTT
TRBJ1-1 | TRBD1 | 14 | - | TRBV2 | CASMGGQMNTEAFF | TGTGCCAGCATGGGGGGACAGATGAACACTGAAGCTTTCTTT
TRBJ2-2 | - | 13 | - | TRBV11-1 | CASSFLRSGELFF | TGTGCCAGCAGCTTCCTGAGGAGCGGGGAGCTGTTTTTT
TRBJ1-4 | - | 15 | - | TRBV5-1 | CASSLERGNNEKLFF | TGCGCCAGCAGCTTGGAGAGGGGGAATAATGAAAAACTGTTTTTT
TRBJ2-1 | TRBD2 | 23 | - | TRBV28 | CASIPTGVFRSTWTSGSSNEQFF | TGTGCCAGCATCCCCACGGGTGTCTTCCGCTCCACTTGGACTAGCGGGAGCTCCAATGAGCAGTTCTTC
TRBJ2-3 | TRBD2 | 16 | - | TRBV5-1 | CASSFGLAGTTDTQYF | TGCGCCAGCAGCTTCGGACTAGCGGGGACCACAGATACGCAGTATTTT
TRBJ2-7 | - | 14 | few | TRBV5-4 | CASSRSETPYEQYF | TGTGCCAGCAGCCGGAGCGAGACCCCCTACGAGCAGTACTTC
TRBJ2-2 | TRBD2 | 13 | - | TRBV4-3 | CASRTSGAGELFF | TGCGCCAGCAGAACTAGCGGGGCCGGGGAGCTGTTTTTT
TRBJ1-5 | - | 15 | once | TRBV19 | CASSIEGGGPQPQHF | TGTGCCAGTAGTATAGAGGGAGGGGGACCTCAGCCCCAGCATTTT
TRBJ2-7 | - | 14 | - | TRBV6-1 | CASSPDSHSYEQYF | TGTGCCAGCAGTCCCGACAGCCACTCCTACGAGCAGTACTTC
TRBJ2-1 | TRBD2 | 16 | - | TRBV7-8 | CASSLGRLAGSNEQFF | TGTGCCAGCAGCTTAGGGAGACTAGCGGGGAGTAATGAGCAGTTCTTC
TRBJ2-7 | - | 15 | - | TRBV7-9 | CAPTRVGYGDYEQYF | TGTGCCCCCACGAGGGTCGGGTACGGTGACTACGAGCAGTACTTC
TRBJ2-3 | TRBD2 | 15 | - | TRBV6-6 | CASKGGLAGEGTQYF | TGTGCCAGCAAGGGGGGGCTAGCGGGAGAAGGGACGCAGTATTTT
TRBJ1-5 | - | 14 | - | TRBV6-6 | CASRPGAVGQPQHF | TGTGCCAGCAGGCCAGGGGCTGTCGGTCAGCCCCAGCATTTT
TRBJ1-6 | - | 16 | few | TRBV5-1 | CASSRNRARSASPLHF | TGCGCCAGCAGCAGGAACAGGGCCCGGTCAGCCTCACCCCTCCACTTT
TRBJ2-2 | - | 17 | - | TRBV15 | CATSRDSVSANTGELFF | TGTGCCACCAGCAGAGATTCGGTGTCCGCGAACACCGGGGAGCTGTTTTTT